A single sample gave rise to the 19 T cell receptor beta chains below, sequenced in a study of blood T cell repertoires in COVID-19. Sequencing used immunoSEQ multiplex PCR; TCRdb keeps in-frame clones, though not all of them. Of fewer than 70,000 clones detected, around 87% appear once; the ten largest clones hold around 6.9%. The sequencing sample was made of peripheral blood. The receptor source for this set is a man aged 60 to 75 with active or convalescent COVID-19.

This sequence joins TRBV5-1 and TRBJ1-4, with TRBD1 identical over 9 bases. The V gene end was trimmed by 5 bases and the J gene end by 8 bases; junction bases not matched to a gene: 10. Germline V CDR1 and CDR2: SGHRS, YFSETQ. This CDR3 spans 15 amino acids. CDR3 residues: CASRPGTGSEEKLFF. DNA of the CDR3: TGCGCCAGCAGACCCGGGACAGGGTCAGAAGAAAAACTGTTTTTT.

The CDR3 protein is CASSSRTSVSYEQYF. CDR3 in DNA: TGTGCCAGCAGCTCCCGGACTAGCGTCTCCTACGAGCAGTACTTC. The V call is TRBV7-9, the J call TRBJ2-7; 9 bases match TRBD2. The CDR3 is made up of 15 amino acids. Germline V CDR1 and CDR2: SEHNR, FQNEAQ (reference sequence). With 4 bases clipped from V and 0 bases from J, the junction kept 4 bases outside the gene matches.

The genes are TRBV4-1 and TRBJ2-7; TRBD2 aligns across 7 bases. The CDR3 contains 14 residues. Per germline, CDR1 MGHRA and CDR2 YSYEKL. Trimming at V came to 2 bases and at J to 2 bases, leaving 3 bases not matched to a gene. Written as DNA, the CDR3 is TGCGCCAGCAGCCAAAGCGGGATCGCCTACGAGCAGTACTTC. It translates to CASSQSGIAYEQYF.

The gene calls are TRBV7-6 and TRBJ2-7; the D gene is possibly TRBD2 (6 bases). The length of the CDR3 is 15 residues. The germline V and J ends were trimmed by 5 bases and 1 base, with 15 bases remaining between them. CDR1 is SGHVS, CDR2 FNYEAQ, per germline. The CDR3 bases are TGTGCCAGCAGCCTCACCGGGACTCAATCCTACGAGCAGTACTTC. Amino acid sequence: CASSLTGTQSYEQYF.

The V gene is TRBV7-3, the J gene TRBJ2-1; TRBD2 agrees at 10 bases. The CDR3 runs 15 residues. Germline CDR1 and CDR2: SGHTA and FQGTGA. V dropped 5 bases and J dropped 3; count of bases not matched to a gene: 4. As DNA, the CDR3 is TGTGCCAGCAGCGTCAGCGGGGGGGACTACAATGAGCAGTTCTTC. The encoded protein is CASSVSGGDYNEQFF.

This clone has more than one count but fewer than ten. The genes are TRBV9 and TRBJ1-5; D ambiguous. Trimming removed 5 bases from V and 4 bases from J, with 7 bases in between. The CDR3 runs to 12 residues. Germline V gives CDR1 SGDLS, CDR2 YYNGEE. The DNA for the CDR3 is TGTGCCAGCAGTGCGGGTAATCAGCCCCAGCATTTT. Its protein is CASSAGNQPQHF. The entire variable domain, with the rest obtained from reference TRBV9 and TRBJ1-5, is as follows: DSGVTQTPKHLITATGQRVTLRCSPRSGDLSVYWYQQSLDQGLQFLIQYYNGEERAKGNILERFSAQQFPDLHSELNLSSLELGDSALYFCASSAGNQPQHFGDGTRLSIL.

The chain is built from TRBV4-2 and TRBJ1-2, with TRBD1 matching 10 bases. Germline assignment: CDR1 LGHNA and CDR2 YNFKEQ. Unmatched junction bases numbered 7, after V lost 0 bases and J lost 3 bases. The CDR3 is 17 residues long. The CDR3 loop reads CASSQDPGTGVDYGYTF. CDR3 bases: TGTGCCAGCAGCCAAGATCCGGGGACAGGGGTAGACTATGGCTACACCTTC.

This sequence joins TRBV19 and TRBJ2-5; 10 bases are a match to TRBD1. V shed 5 bases, J shed 1 base, and the junction held 13 bases outside the gene matches. The CDR3 is 18 residues long. The germline CDR1 and CDR2 sequences are LNHDA and SQIVND (reference sequence). The CDR3 nucleotides read TGTGCCAGTAGTGCAGAGCGTCGGGACAGGGGCCTCCAAGAGACCCAGTACTTC. It is translated as CASSAERRDRGLQETQYF.

This clone was seen once. The chain joins TRBV6-8 to TRBJ2-1, with TRBD2 matching 7 bases. CDR3 size: 16 residues. Germline V gene lookup returns CDR1 MNHGY and CDR2 SAAAGT. With 2 bases clipped from V and 5 bases from J, the junction kept 9 bases outside the gene matches. The CDR3 region is CASSYPFGGKDNEQFF. CDR3 nucleotides: TGTGCCAGCAGTTACCCTTTCGGGGGGAAAGACAATGAGCAGTTCTTC.

The CDR3 spells CASSIGLRGIRQPQHF. For the CDR3, the DNA is TGTGCCAGTAGTATAGGCCTCAGGGGAATCAGACAGCCCCAGCATTTT. J is TRBJ1-5 and V is TRBV19; TRBD1 might be the D (6 bases). The CDR3 is 16 amino acids. Trimming shortened V by 1 base and J by 7 bases, and 17 bases separated the two germline ends. Germline V gene lookup returns CDR1 LNHDA and CDR2 SQIVND (reference sequence).

The chain has TRBV28 and TRBJ2-1; 9 nucleotides line up with TRBD2. This CDR3 has 15 residues. The J segment lost 6 bases and the V segment lost 5 bases, leaving 8 bases of the junction unmatched. Germline V gene lookup returns CDR1 MDHEN and CDR2 SYDVKM. CDR3 in DNA: TGTGCCAGCAGTCCGACTAGCGGTCTCGGCAATGAGCAGTTCTTC. It codes for CASSPTSGLGNEQFF.

CDR3 nucleotides: TGTGCCAGCAGCTCCCCTCGGGTGTCGTCGGGAGAAGCTTTCTTT. This codes for CASSSPRVSSGEAFF. This chain joins TRBV7-2 and TRBJ1-1; unclear D gene. Germline V gene lookup returns CDR1 SGHTA and CDR2 FQGNSA. The CDR3 sequence is 15 residues long. Trimming cost V 4 bases and J 8 bases, with 20 bases left between them.

This rearrangement joins TRBV5-5 to TRBJ2-1, with 10 bases matching TRBD2. The CDR3 contains 15 residues. J was trimmed by 3 bases and V by 1 base; bases with no gene match: 1. Germline V gene lookup returns CDR1 SGHKS and CDR2 YYEKEE (reference sequence). CDR3 nucleotide sequence: TGTGCCAGCAGCTTGAGGACTAGCGGCTACAATGAGCAGTTCTTC. Residues: CASSLRTSGYNEQFF.

The rearrangement links TRBV6-2 or TRBV6-3 to TRBJ1-4, with D perhaps TRBD1 (5 bases). This CDR3 comprises 14 residues. The V end lost 2 bases, the J end lost 6 bases, and 10 bases lay between the germline ends. Germline-derived CDR1 and CDR2 are MNHEY and SVGEGT. CDR3 coding DNA: TGTGCCAGCAGTTACCCGCCGACAGATGAAAAACTGTTTTTT. It is translated as CASSYPPTDEKLFF.

This clone has more than one count but fewer than ten. This chain uses TRBV5-4 with TRBJ2-2; 8 bases agree with TRBD2. Germline V gene lookup returns CDR1 SGHNT and CDR2 YYREEE (reference sequence). The CDR3 totals 16 residues. After removal of 3 bases from V and 3 bases from J, the junction contained 7 bases not matched to a gene. In nucleotides, the CDR3 is TGTGCCAGCAGCTCCCCGAGCGGGGGTTACACCGGGGAGCTGTTTTTT. This gives the protein CASSSPSGGYTGELFF.

The chain uses TRBV7-2 and TRBJ1-4; no reliable D call. The ends were cut back, 3 bases at V and 7 bases at J, with 9 bases in the middle. From germline, CDR1 is SGHTA and CDR2 FQGNSA. This CDR3 is 13 amino acids long. This chain's CDR3 is CASSFQMAEKLFF. The CDR3 DNA reads TGTGCCAGCAGCTTCCAAATGGCTGAAAAACTGTTTTTT. The whole variable domain, remainder taken from reference TRBV7-2 and TRBJ1-4, is GAGVSQSPSNKVTEKGKDVELRCDPISGHTALYWYRQSLGQGLEFLIYFQGNSAPDKSGLPSDRFSAERTGGSVSTLTIQRTQQEDSAVYLCASSFQMAEKLFFGSGTQLSVL.

V and J are TRBV30 and TRBJ2-1; 7 bases are a match to TRBD2. The CDR3 runs 15 residues. Looked up from germline, CDR1 is GTSNPN and CDR2 is SVGIG (reference sequence). The V gene end was trimmed by 1 base and the J gene end by 4 bases; junction bases not matched to a gene: 7. CDR3 DNA sequence: TGTGCCTGGAGTGAGGATAGCGGGCTATACAATGAGCAGTTCTTC. This encodes CAWSEDSGLYNEQFF.

The chain employs TRBV24-1 and TRBJ2-1, with TRBD2 identical over 7 bases. Germline V lookup: CDR1 KGHDR, CDR2 SFDVKD. V dropped 6 bases and J dropped 9; count of bases not matched to a gene: 16. The CDR3 covers 16 residues. CDR3 residues: CATSTSKAGTSREQFF. As DNA, the CDR3 is TGTGCCACCAGTACGTCCAAAGCGGGAACATCTCGTGAGCAGTTCTTC.

V and J are TRBV13 and TRBJ1-4, with no clear D. V was clipped by 3 bases and J by 4 bases, with 6 bases between them. Germline V gene data show CDR1 as PRHDT and CDR2 as FYEKMQ (reference sequence). The CDR3 runs 13 residues. CDR3 in amino acids: CASSFSGNEKLFF. The DNA of the CDR3 is TGTGCCAGCAGCTTCTCCGGTAATGAAAAACTGTTTTTT. The entire variable domain, with the rest obtained from reference TRBV13 and TRBJ1-4, is as follows: AAGVIQSPRHLIKEKRETATLKCYPIPRHDTVYWYQQGPGQDPQFLISFYEKMQSDKGSIPDRFSAQQFSDYHSELNMSSLELGDSALYFCASSFSGNEKLFFGSGTQLSVL.